This entry describes one T cell receptor (beta chain). The antigen is not known. The data originate from a study of OX40 agonist ivuxolimab in advanced cancers. At the level of the study: Eligibility rules accepted prior anti-PD-1, anti-PD-L1 or anti-CTLA-4 therapy, and around 40% had some. Broader study findings: At 0.1 to 3.0 mg/kg, clonal expansion of CD4+ and CD8+ blood T cells had occurred by week 6.

Patients were ruled out by autoimmune disease history or systemic immunosuppression. V lost 8 bases, J lost 5 bases, and 11 bases stayed unmatched. Germline V lookup: CDR1 MNHEY, CDR2 SVGAGI. This CDR3 is built from 15 residues. Measured with immunoSEQ multiplex PCR; TCRdb has only the in-frame clones, and not every one. The profile shows tens of thousands of clones, about 90% of them singletons. Sequences were derived from CD4+ or CD8+ T cells sorted from blood, sampled in a trial of the OX40 agonist ivuxolimab. The chain couples TRBV6-5 to TRBJ2-2; 7 bases agree with TRBD1. This TCR derives from an adult with an advanced solid tumor such as melanoma, head and neck, liver or kidney cancer. The CDR3 loop is CASGERTGLTGELFF. In nucleotides, the CDR3 is TGTGCCAGCGGGGAGAGGACAGGTTTGACCGGGGAGCTGTTTTTT.